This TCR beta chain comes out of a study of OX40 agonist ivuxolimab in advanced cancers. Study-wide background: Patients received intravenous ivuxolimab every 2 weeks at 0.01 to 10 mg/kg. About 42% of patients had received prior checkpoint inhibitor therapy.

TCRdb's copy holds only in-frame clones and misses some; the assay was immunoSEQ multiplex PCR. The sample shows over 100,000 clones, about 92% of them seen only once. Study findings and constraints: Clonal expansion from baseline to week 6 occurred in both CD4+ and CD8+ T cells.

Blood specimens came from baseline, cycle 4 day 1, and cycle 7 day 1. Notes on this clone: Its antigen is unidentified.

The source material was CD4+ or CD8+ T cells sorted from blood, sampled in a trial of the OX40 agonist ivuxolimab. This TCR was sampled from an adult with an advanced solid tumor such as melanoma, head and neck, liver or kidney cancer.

CDR3 sequence (DNA): TGTGCCAGCAGCTCACAGGGCTATGGCTACACCTTC. Amino acids: CASSSQGYGYTF. This rearrangement joins TRBV7-9 to TRBJ1-2; D is possibly TRBD1 (6 bases). The CDR3 length is 12 residues. Germline V gene data show CDR1 as SEHNR and CDR2 as FQNEAQ (reference sequence). V dropped 4 bases and J dropped 4 bases, with 7 bases sitting between them.